These 8 T cell receptor beta chains share one sample of origin, sequenced in a study of blood T cell repertoires in COVID-19. The repertoire was sequenced with immunoSEQ multiplex PCR; TCRdb's copy has only in-frame clones and lacks some. The sample shows around 230,000 clones, more than 75% of them seen only once. Sequencing was performed on peripheral blood. The origin of the receptors is a man between 45 and 60 years old with COVID-19, enrolled during active disease.

The V call is TRBV11-3, the J call TRBJ2-7, with 7 bases fitting TRBD1. The CDR3 contains 14 residues. V dropped 5 bases and J dropped 0; count of bases not matched to a gene: 4. Germline V gene sequence: CDR1 SGHNT, CDR2 YENEEA. The DNA of the CDR3 is TGTGCCAGCAGCAGACAGGGAAGCTCCTACGAGCAGTACTTC. Translated: CASSRQGSSYEQYF. Full variable domain (rest looked up from reference TRBV11-3 and TRBJ2-7): EAGVVQSPRYKIIEKKQPVAFWCNPISGHNTLYWYLQNLGQGPELLIRYENEEAVDDSQLPKDRFSAERLKGVDSTLKIQPAELGDSAVYLCASSRQGSSYEQYFGPGTRLTVT.

The chain links TRBV10-3 to TRBJ1-5; 9 nucleotides line up with TRBD1. The CDR3 is 14 amino acids. Germline V lookup: CDR1 ENHRY, CDR2 SYGVKD. Trimming at V came to 10 bases and at J to 5 bases, leaving 9 bases not matched to a gene. The CDR3 DNA follows: TGTGCCACGAAGACAGGGGGGTTCGATCAGCCCCAGCATTTT. Translating it yields CATKTGGFDQPQHF.

The genes are TRBV23-1 and TRBJ2-7; D is uncertain. TRBV23-1 is treated as an ORF (open reading frame) with a function not yet certain. V was shortened by 7 bases and J by 3 bases, with 13 bases between the two germline ends. This CDR3 comprises 13 residues. This CDR3 reads CASTRRPSYEQYF. CDR3 coding DNA: TGCGCCAGCACGCGGCGGCCTAGCTACGAGCAGTACTTC.

The chain couples TRBV27 to TRBJ2-7, with D possibly matching TRBD2 (5 bases). The CDR3 consists of 14 residues. V lost 6 bases and J 6 bases, leaving 18 bases between the germline ends. Germline CDR1 reads MNHEY; CDR2 reads SMNVEV (reference sequence). This CDR3 is CASRAMSRGGEQYF. The CDR3, as DNA: TGTGCCAGCAGGGCCATGAGCCGGGGTGGCGAGCAGTACTTC.

The genes are TRBV6-5 and TRBJ1-1; 8 bases fit TRBD1. Germline assignment: CDR1 MNHEY and CDR2 SVGAGI. The trim removed 7 bases at V and 2 bases at J, leaving 9 bases unmatched. The CDR3 consists of 15 residues. CDR3 in DNA: TGTGCCAGCAAAGACAGGGGCGCCCTAAACACTGAAGCTTTCTTT. This codes for CASKDRGALNTEAFF.

This rearrangement joins TRBV5-5 to TRBJ2-3; 7 bases are shared with TRBD2. The CDR3 extends over 15 amino acids. The ends lost 4 bases at V and 0 bases at J; junction bases unmatched: 5. Germline V gene data show CDR1 as SGHKS and CDR2 as YYEKEE (reference sequence). This CDR3 reads CASSALLASTDTQYF. The CDR3 DNA sequence: TGTGCCAGCAGCGCTTTACTAGCGAGCACAGATACGCAGTATTTT.

In this sample, this clone turned up a few times. The rearrangement links TRBV3-1 (or the pseudogene TRBV3-2) to TRBJ1-5; D perhaps matches TRBD1 (6 bases). The CDR3 covers 13 residues. Between the trimmed V and J ends, which lost 1 base and 7 bases, there was a span of 8 bases. Germline lookup yields CDR1 LGHDT and CDR2 YNNKEL (reference sequence). This CDR3 reads CASSQGGGQPQHF. The CDR3, as DNA: TGTGCCAGCAGCCAAGGAGGGGGACAGCCCCAGCATTTT.

The V gene is TRBV5-1, the J gene TRBJ2-4; 7 positions match TRBD1. The CDR3 runs to 15 residues. Germline V gene sequence: CDR1 SGHRS, CDR2 YFSETQ. V lost 4 bases and J lost 1; bases outside the gene matches: 5. DNA for the CDR3: TGCGCCAGCAGCCTAGTGACAGGGGCCAAAAACATTCAGTACTTC. Its protein is CASSLVTGAKNIQYF.